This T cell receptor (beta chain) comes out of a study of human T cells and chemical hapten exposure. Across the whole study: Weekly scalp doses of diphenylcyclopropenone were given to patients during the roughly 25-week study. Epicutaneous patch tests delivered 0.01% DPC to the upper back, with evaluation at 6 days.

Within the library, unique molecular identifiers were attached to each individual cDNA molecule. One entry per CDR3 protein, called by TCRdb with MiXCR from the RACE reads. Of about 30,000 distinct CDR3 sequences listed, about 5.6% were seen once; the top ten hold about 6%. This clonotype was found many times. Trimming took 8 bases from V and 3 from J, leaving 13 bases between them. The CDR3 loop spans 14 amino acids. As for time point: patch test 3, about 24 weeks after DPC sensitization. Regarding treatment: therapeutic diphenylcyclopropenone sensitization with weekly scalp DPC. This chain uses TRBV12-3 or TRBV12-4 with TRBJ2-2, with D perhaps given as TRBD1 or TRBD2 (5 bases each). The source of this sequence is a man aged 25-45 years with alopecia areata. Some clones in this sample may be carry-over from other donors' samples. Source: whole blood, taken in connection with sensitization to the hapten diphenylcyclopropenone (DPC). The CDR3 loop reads CASRGTDYTGELFF. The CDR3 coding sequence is TGTGCCAGCCGTGGGACGGATTACACCGGGGAGCTGTTTTTT.